These T cell receptor beta chains were read from a single sample in a study of a mutant IDH1 vaccine in newly diagnosed glioma. Data came from immunoSEQ multiplex PCR; TCRdb stores just in-frame clones and leaves some out. The data show tens of thousands of clones, with approximately 90% seen just once and around 10% held by the top ten. The sample in question was PBMCs, obtained from a glioma patient treated with radiotherapy, temozolomide or both. The receptors were sampled from a man aged 25 to 40 with glioma. Both conserved end residues are part of each CDR3. A D gene is named only where the DNA matches it firmly. Clone size is not always given. Where it is, it says once, few, many or a class for expanded clones.

clone size	J gene	V gene	D gene	CDR3 DNA	CDR3 protein
.	TRBJ2-5	TRBV7-2	.	TGTGCCAGCAGCCCCTATCGTGTAGAGACCCAGTACTTC	CASSPYRVETQYF
.	TRBJ1-4	TRBV14	TRBD1	TGTGCCAGCAGCCAGGGGGGCCCTTACAGGGGGACTAATGAAAAACTGTTTTTT	CASSQGGPYRGTNEKLFF
.	TRBJ1-1	TRBV18	.	TGTGCCAGCTCACCGCCACTGGGGAACACTGAAGCTTTCTTT	CASSPPLGNTEAFF
.	TRBJ1-1	TRBV6-1	TRBD1	TGTGCCAGCAGTGAACATATAGGGGGACAGGGTGATGAAGCTTTCTTT	CASSEHIGGQGDEAFF
.	TRBJ1-1	TRBV5-1	.	TGCGCCAGCAGCCCGGACCTGGGGGCGACTGAAGCTTTCTTT	CASSPDLGATEAFF
.	TRBJ1-2	TRBV30	.	TGTGCCTGGAGTGTTGGGGGGGTCGATGGCTACACCTTC	CAWSVGGVDGYTF
few	TRBJ2-1	TRBV13	.	TGTGCCAGCAGGGAGATAGGGGGGACCAATGAGCAGTTCTTC	CASREIGGTNEQFF
.	TRBJ2-7	TRBV5-1	.	TGCGCCAGCAGTAACGGGGCGCGGACGATCTACGAGCAGTACTTC	CASSNGARTIYEQYF
.	TRBJ2-5	TRBV7-2	.	TGTGCCAGCAGCCCGCCCTCGGCCGGGAAGACCCAGTACTTC	CASSPPSAGKTQYF
.	TRBJ2-5	TRBV28	TRBD2	TGTGCCAGCAGCCCTTGGTCGCGGGCTAGCGGGCAAGAGACCCAGTACTTC	CASSPWSRASGQETQYF
.	TRBJ1-4	TRBV6-1	.	TGTGCCAGCAGCGGACGAGGCAGTTATAATGAAAAACTGTTTTTT	CASSGRGSYNEKLFF
.	TRBJ2-5	TRBV18	.	TGTGCCAGCTCACTCTTTGGACAGCCTGGGACCCAGTACTTC	CASSLFGQPGTQYF
.	TRBJ1-5	TRBV28	TRBD1	TGTGCCAGCAGACCCTCAGGGGGTCCTCAGCCCCAGCATTTT	CASRPSGGPQPQHF
.	TRBJ2-3	TRBV13	TRBD2	TGTGCCAGCAGCTTAGTTTCGGGAGGGCCGGATACGCAGTATTTT	CASSLVSGGPDTQYF
.	TRBJ2-2	TRBV6-4	TRBD2	TGTGCCAGCACCACCTTAGCGGGAGGTATAACCGGGGAGCTGTTTTTT	CASTTLAGGITGELFF
.	TRBJ2-5	TRBV7-9	TRBD1	TGTGCCAGCAGCTTAGCGGGGACAGTCCAAGAGACCCAGTACTTC	CASSLAGTVQETQYF
.	TRBJ2-4	TRBV7-9	TRBD1	TGTGCCAGCAGCTTATCCACAGGGGGCGTTAGGGCCAAAAACATTCAGTACTTC	CASSLSTGGVRAKNIQYF
.	TRBJ2-1	TRBV2	.	TGTGCCAGCAGTGGGTACTACTATGAGCAGTTCTTC	CASSGYYYEQFF
once	TRBJ2-1	TRBV4-1	.	TGCGCCAGCAGCCAAGCGAAGGAGATGATTAATGAGCAGTTCTTC	CASSQAKEMINEQFF
.	TRBJ2-5	TRBV10-3	.	TGTGCCATCAGTCCCTTCAGGGACGGGGCCCAAGAGACCCAGTACTTC	CAISPFRDGAQETQYF
.	TRBJ2-2	TRBV5-1	TRBD2	TGCGCCAGCAGCTTGGAGGTAGCGGGAGTAGGGGAGCTGTTTTTT	CASSLEVAGVGELFF
once	TRBJ1-1	TRBV9	.	TGTGCCAGCAGCGTAGGGAGTGATAACACTGAAGCTTTCTTT	CASSVGSDNTEAFF
once	TRBJ2-2	TRBV6-6	.	TGTGCCAGCAGTTACTCTCGGGATCACACCGGGGAGCTGTTTTTT	CASSYSRDHTGELFF
.	TRBJ2-5	TRBV5-1	TRBD1	TGCGCCAGCAGCTTGAACACAGGGGGCGAGACCCAGTACTTC	CASSLNTGGETQYF
.	TRBJ1-1	TRBV15	.	TGTGCCACCAGCAGAGATAGGGACGCTTTCTTT	CATSRDRDAFF
.	TRBJ2-7	TRBV18	.	TGTGCCAGCTCACCTCTTGACCGAACAGGGGACTACTACGAGCAGTACTTC	CASSPLDRTGDYYEQYF
.	TRBJ2-7	TRBV19	.	TGTGCCAGCCGGAAAGGCGGTTCCTACGAGCAGTACTTC	CASRKGGSYEQYF
.	TRBJ1-2	TRBV14	.	TGTGCCAGCAGCCAGTATTCCGGGATTGTGGACTATGGCTACACCTTC	CASSQYSGIVDYGYTF
.	TRBJ1-4	TRBV29-1	.	TGCAGCGTTGAAGACCCTGGGGGGGCCCCGAATGAAAAACTGTTTTTT	CSVEDPGGAPNEKLFF
.	TRBJ2-1	TRBV5-1	.	TGCGCCAGCAGCTTGGTTGGGGCAGGGTCCTACAATGAGCAGTTCTTC	CASSLVGAGSYNEQFF
.	TRBJ1-5	TRBV7-9	.	TGTGCCAGCAGCTTAGAGGGTCTTCAGCCCCAGCATTTT	CASSLEGLQPQHF
.	TRBJ1-3	TRBV30	.	TGTGCCTGGGGGGTGACTGGAAACACCATATATTTT	CAWGVTGNTIYF
.	TRBJ2-4	TRBV12-5	.	TGTGCTAGTGGCTGGGGACTAGAGGGGGCATCGGCCATTCAGTACTTC	CASGWGLEGASAIQYF
.	TRBJ2-1	TRBV27	.	TGTGCCAGCAGTTTTTCGACGGAGAGCTCCTACAATGAGCAGTTCTTC	CASSFSTESSYNEQFF
.	TRBJ2-1	TRBV7-7	.	TGTGCCAGCAGCTTAGCTGACAGGACGGGTGAGCAGTTCTTC	CASSLADRTGEQFF
.	TRBJ2-7	TRBV5-4	.	TGTGCCAGCAGCCCGAGGACAGACTCCTACGAGCAGTACTTC	CASSPRTDSYEQYF
.	TRBJ2-7	TRBV6-1	.	TGTGCCAGCAGTGAAAGTCAAGGGGGTTACGAGCAGTACTTC	CASSESQGGYEQYF
.	TRBJ2-1	TRBV27	.	TGTGCCAGCAGTTTATCGGGAGCCAGATGGCAGTTCTTC	CASSLSGARWQFF
.	TRBJ1-2	TRBV30	TRBD1	TGTGCCTGGAGTGCTGGGACAGGGCTGTCCTATGGCTACACCTTC	CAWSAGTGLSYGYTF
.	TRBJ2-1	TRBV5-1	TRBD1	TGCGCCAGCAGCTTGGGGACAGGGGGGAATGAGCAGTTCTTC	CASSLGTGGNEQFF
.	TRBJ1-2	TRBV6-5	.	TGTGCCAGCACCGCCTCTGGGGCTAACTATGGCTACACCTTC	CASTASGANYGYTF
once	TRBJ2-5	TRBV7-6	.	TGTGCCAGCAGCTTAGGAGCAAACCAAGAGACCCAGTACTTC	CASSLGANQETQYF
.	TRBJ1-1	TRBV4-1	.	TGCGCCAGCAGCCGAAAGGGGACTGAAGCTTTCTTT	CASSRKGTEAFF